The entry below gives a single T cell receptor (beta chain) sequence along with its context. What it binds is unknown. This specimen belongs to a study of a mutant IDH1 vaccine in newly diagnosed glioma. Study information: Treated patients had a mean age of approximately 40 years and an approximately 60% male, around 38% female split. Before enrollment, the patients had been treated with radiotherapy alone, temozolomide alone, or both together. Most of them had received both.

The table came from immunoSEQ multiplex PCR; TCRdb's copy has only in-frame clones and leaves some out. This sample has tens of thousands of clones; around 90% occur once, and the top ten carry approximately 4.2%. This CDR3 has 15 amino acids. With 0 bases clipped from V and 1 base from J, the junction kept 0 bases outside the gene matches. Germline V lookup: CDR1 LNHDA, CDR2 SQIVND (reference sequence). Described time point: week 5, during vaccination. Each dose of the vaccine consisted of 300 ug of mutant IDH1 20-mer peptide, with topical imiquimod. Donors harbored newly found WHO grade 3 or 4 IDH1-mutant, ATRX-lost astrocytomas.

The starting material was PBMCs, obtained from a glioma patient whose treatment included an IDH1 peptide vaccine. The TCR was taken from a woman between 35 and 50 years old with glioma. The chain carries TRBV19 and TRBJ2-7; TRBD2 matches at 10 bases. The CDR3 sequence is CASSIETSGSYEQYF. The CDR3, as DNA: TGTGCCAGTAGTATAGAGACTAGCGGGTCCTACGAGCAGTACTTC.